This T cell receptor beta chain was observed in a study of B cell selection in AIRE deficiency. CD4+CD127+ cells were sorted as the conventional CD4 T cells. The CDR3 totals 13 residues. The germline V gene encodes CDR1 MNHEY and CDR2 SVGAGI. The germline V and J ends were trimmed by 0 bases and 4 bases, with 5 bases remaining between them. Here immunoSEQ multiplex PCR was the method, and the copy in TCRdb shows in-frame clones only, minus some. The sample gives some 20,000 clones, 95% to 98% of which show up once; approximately 0.15% is in the top ten. This clone was recorded only once. The V gene is TRBV6-5, the J gene TRBJ2-3; no definite D call. Specimen: conventional CD4+ T cells sorted from PBMCs. This clonotype was sampled from a human donor with AIRE deficiency. The CDR3 loop is CASSYSKADTQYF. The DNA of the CDR3 is TGTGCCAGCAGTTACTCGAAGGCAGATACGCAGTATTTT.